This T cell receptor beta chain was recovered during a study of cytomegalovirus exposure and HLA in healthy donors. General observations from the study: It emerged from a later analysis that several of the most significant clusters appeared to be linked to common viral pathogens.

The PCR used 60 Vbeta and 13 Jbeta primers. Assay used: immunoSEQ multiplex PCR; TCRdb lists only in-frame clones, some missing. Among about 62,000 clones, approximately 75% were seen once, and the ten largest hold around 5%. From germline, CDR1 is SEHNR and CDR2 FQNEAQ (reference sequence). The CDR3 extends over 15 amino acids. Trimming removed 6 bases from V and 7 bases from J, with 16 bases in between. Worth noting for this clone: Its antigen is undetermined.

The chain recombines TRBV7-9 with TRBJ1-6; D perhaps matches TRBD1 (5 bases). The sequence was obtained from a woman in her twenties or thirties in good health and CMV-seronegative. Sequencing was performed on PBMCs. Here the CDR3 reads CASRRAAGGNSPLHF. The CDR3, as DNA: TGTGCCAGCAGACGTGCGGCGGGGGGGAATTCACCCCTCCACTTT.